This T cell receptor beta chain was identified during a study of cytomegalovirus exposure and HLA in healthy donors. PCR amplification relied on 60 Vbeta primers (plus 13 Jbeta primers). Generated by immunoSEQ multiplex PCR, the TCRdb table keeps only in-frame clones and is missing some. This table has under 300,000 clones, just over 70% appearing once. A word on this clone: The antigen remains undetermined.

Overall study results and limits: Follow-up analysis seemed to connect common viral pathogens with several of the most significant clusters identified.

Between the trimmed V and J ends, which lost 6 bases and 1 base, there was a span of 12 bases. Germline lookup yields CDR1 MNHNS and CDR2 SASEGT. This CDR3 is 14 amino acids long. The chain is built from TRBV6-1 and TRBJ1-2; tentatively, D is TRBD1 (5 bases). This TCR was sampled from a female donor in good health and CMV-seronegative. The source material was PBMCs. The CDR3 bases are TGTGCCAGCAGGGGCACAGGCTATAACTATGGCTACACCTTC. Its translation: CASRGTGYNYGYTF.